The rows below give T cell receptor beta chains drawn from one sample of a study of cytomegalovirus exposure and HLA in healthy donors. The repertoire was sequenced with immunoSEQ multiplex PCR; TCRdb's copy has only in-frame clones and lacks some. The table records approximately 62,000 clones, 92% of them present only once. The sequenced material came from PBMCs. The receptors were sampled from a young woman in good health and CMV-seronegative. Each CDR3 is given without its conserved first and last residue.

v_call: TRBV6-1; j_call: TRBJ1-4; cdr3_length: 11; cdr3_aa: ASSEFSLEKLF
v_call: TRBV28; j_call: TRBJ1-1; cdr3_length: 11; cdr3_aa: ASSGRTGTEAF
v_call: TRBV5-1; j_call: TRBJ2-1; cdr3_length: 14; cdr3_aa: ASSLVSRRQGNEQF
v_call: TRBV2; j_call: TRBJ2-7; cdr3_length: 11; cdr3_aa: ASSVGGSYEQY
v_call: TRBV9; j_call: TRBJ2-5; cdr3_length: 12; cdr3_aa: ASSVEGARETQY
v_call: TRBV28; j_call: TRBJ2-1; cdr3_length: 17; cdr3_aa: ASSPDLTSSGGAYNEQF
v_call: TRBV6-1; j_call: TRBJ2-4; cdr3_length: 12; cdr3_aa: ASSRDRVGNIQY
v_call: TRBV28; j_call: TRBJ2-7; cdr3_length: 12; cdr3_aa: ASSLGTGNWEQY
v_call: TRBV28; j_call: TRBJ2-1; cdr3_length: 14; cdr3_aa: ASSRLAGALGNEQF
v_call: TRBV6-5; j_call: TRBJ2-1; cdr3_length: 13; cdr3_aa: ASSGLAGLHNEQF
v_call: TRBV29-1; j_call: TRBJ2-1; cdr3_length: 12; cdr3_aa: SGEAGGSYNEQF
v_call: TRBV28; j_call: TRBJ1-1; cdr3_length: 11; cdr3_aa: ASSGNTGVRAF
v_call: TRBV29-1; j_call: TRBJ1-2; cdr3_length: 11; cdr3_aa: SVGGAGNYGYT
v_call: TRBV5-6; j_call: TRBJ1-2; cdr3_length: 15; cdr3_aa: ASSSSRGGVNRYGYT
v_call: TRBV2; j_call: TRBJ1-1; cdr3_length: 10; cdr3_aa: ASNQGGTEAF
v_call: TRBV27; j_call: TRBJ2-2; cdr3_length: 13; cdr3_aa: ASSFDRKTGGELF